This passage covers 21 T cell receptor beta chains from one sample sequenced in a study of T-cell reconstitution after alpha-beta-depleted transplantation in children. The authors prepared the TCRbeta library with unique molecular identifiers. MiXCR, run by TCRdb on the PCR reads, gives a single entry per CDR3 protein. The sample consists of hundreds of thousands of distinct CDR3 sequences, roughly 13% of them appearing once. This sample comprised PBMCs, mostly from graft donor cells, obtained 360 days after TCRalphabeta/CD19-depleted stem cell transplant. The receptors derive from a male patient between 10 and 17 years old who had a stem cell transplant for acute myeloid leukemia, so the T cells may come from the graft donor.

The CDR3 coding sequence is TGCGCCAGCAGCTTGGTGGGCGCGGTGGATCGGTTCTTCTTC. It yields the protein CASSLVGAVDRFFF. The rearrangement links TRBV5-1 to TRBJ2-1, with D unresolved. Trimming took off 0 bases at V and 16 bases at J, with 20 bases between the two ends. CDR1 is SGHRS, CDR2 YFSETQ, per germline. This CDR3 has 14 amino acids.

V usage is TRBV5-1 and J usage is TRBJ2-7; D may correspond to TRBD1 or TRBD2 (5 bases each). The CDR3 is made up of 14 amino acids. Trimming left V 5 bases short and J 2 bases short, with 14 bases between. CDR1 is SGHRS, CDR2 YFSETQ, per germline. CDR3 amino acids: CASRLGDGPYEQYF. In DNA form, the CDR3 reads TGCGCCAGCAGACTTGGGGACGGACCCTACGAGCAGTACTTC.

This clonotype appeared many times. The chain is built from TRBV29-1 and TRBJ2-3; D call uncertain. The CDR3 totals 12 residues. Trimming left V 7 bases short and J 0 bases short, with 8 bases between. In germline, CDR1 is SQVTM, CDR2 ANQGSEA. The DNA of the CDR3 is TGCAGCGCAAGATCTAGCACAGATACGCAGTATTTT. Its translation: CSARSSTDTQYF.

At least ten counts were recorded for this clonotype. The rearrangement uses TRBV5-1 and TRBJ2-6, with a tentative D call TRBD2 (5 bases). Trimming shortened V by 1 base and J by 0 bases, and 11 bases separated the two germline ends. CDR1 and CDR2 from the germline V gene are SGHRS and YFSETQ. CDR3 length: 17 amino acids. CDR3 sequence reads: CASSLPGVRSGANVLTF. The DNA for the CDR3 is TGCGCCAGCAGCTTGCCCGGGGTACGCTCTGGGGCCAACGTCCTGACTTTC.

This clonotype was picked up a small number of times. The chain employs TRBV5-1 and TRBJ1-1; 8 bases agree with TRBD1. This CDR3 contains 16 residues. V dropped 0 bases and J dropped 0; count of bases not matched to a gene: 4. CDR1 is SGHRS and CDR2 is YFSETQ in the germline V gene. In DNA, the CDR3 is TGCGCCAGCAGCTTGGCACAGGGGGTCATGAACACTGAAGCTTTCTTT. It specifies CASSLAQGVMNTEAFF. The full variable domain, completed using reference TRBV5-1 and TRBJ1-1, is KAGVTQTPRYLIKTRGQQVTLSCSPISGHRSVSWYQQTPGQGLQFLFEYFSETQRNKGNFPGRFSGRQFSNSRSEMNVSTLELGDSALYLCASSLAQGVMNTEAFFGQGTRLTVV.

This clonotype has just a few counts. V usage is TRBV6-1 and J usage is TRBJ2-7; D perhaps matches TRBD2 (6 bases). Germline V CDR1 and CDR2: MNHNS, SASEGT. The CDR3 runs to 14 residues. Trimming shortened V by 5 bases and J by 3 bases, and 14 bases separated the two germline ends. The CDR3 loop is CASSPPTGVYEQYF. The DNA of the CDR3 is TGTGCCAGCAGTCCCCCCACGGGGGTCTACGAGCAGTACTTC.

This chain uses TRBV20-1 with TRBJ2-7; 14 nucleotides match TRBD2. The CDR3 length is 17 residues. After removal of 3 bases from V and 7 bases from J, the junction contained 14 bases not matched to a gene. CDR1 DFQATT and CDR2 SNEGSKA come from the germline V gene (reference sequence). CDR3 nucleotide sequence: TGCAGTGCTAGGGGGGGGCGTGGGACTAGCGGGAGTAGGGAGCAGTACTTC. Protein product: CSARGGRGTSGSREQYF.

A few counts support this clonotype. This rearrangement joins TRBV7-6 to TRBJ1-5, with a possible D match to TRBD1 (5 bases). The CDR3 totals 13 residues. V was clipped by 1 base and J by 5 bases, with 6 bases between them. Germline V gene data show CDR1 as SGHVS and CDR2 as FNYEAQ. CDR3 DNA: TGTGCCAGCAGCTTAGTGGGGGATCAGCCCCAGCATTTT. Translating gives CASSLVGDQPQHF.

This chain joins TRBV24-1 and TRBJ2-2, with D uncertain. The V and J ends lost 5 bases and 4 bases respectively, with 4 bases between them. Germline V gene data show CDR1 as KGHDR and CDR2 as SFDVKD. The CDR3 has 12 amino acids. The CDR3 DNA is TGTGCCACCAGTGTTATCACCGGGGAGCTGTTTTTT. Translating it yields CATSVITGELFF.

The count of this clonotype is one. The genes are TRBV11-2 and TRBJ2-2; 9 bases match TRBD1. J gave up 0 bases and V 4 bases, and 0 bases lay outside the gene matches. The germline gives CDR1 SGHAT, CDR2 FQNNGV. This CDR3 comprises 15 residues. The CDR3 reads CASSYRGPNTGELFF. CDR3 nucleotide sequence: TGTGCCAGCAGCTACAGGGGGCCGAACACCGGGGAGCTGTTTTTT.

This clonotype came up a few times. The chain employs TRBV20-1 and TRBJ2-7; 8 bases are a match to TRBD2. The germline V gene has CDR1 DFQATT and CDR2 SNEGSKA (reference sequence). J was trimmed by 3 bases and V by 5 bases; bases with no gene match: 3. The CDR3 length is 12 residues. In DNA form, the CDR3 reads TGCAGTGCTTTACTAGCGGTCTACGAGCAGTACTTC. Translating gives CSALLAVYEQYF.

This clonotype was counted many times. The chain has TRBV6-5 and TRBJ2-7; TRBD1 agrees at 10 bases. CDR3 size: 17 residues. V shed 3 bases and J 0 bases; nucleotides not matched to a gene: 8. CDR1 and CDR2 (germline): MNHEY, SVGAGI. The CDR3 DNA follows: TGTGCCAGCAGTTATCTACCGGGACAGGGGTCCTCCTACGAGCAGTACTTC. It encodes CASSYLPGQGSSYEQYF.

The table lists this clonotype with a few counts. The rearrangement joins TRBV24-1 to TRBJ2-1; 10 bases fit TRBD1. Germline V gene sequence: CDR1 KGHDR, CDR2 SFDVKD. V gave up 0 bases and J gave up 7 bases; unmatched junction bases: 8. This CDR3 contains 17 residues. CDR3 loop: CATSDLKGQGLWNEQFF. The CDR3 coding sequence is TGTGCCACCAGTGATTTGAAGGGACAGGGGCTTTGGAATGAGCAGTTCTTC.

Of note for this clonotype: One end of the junction varies from germline; a read error may be responsible. This CDR3 is CASSFGRDIHSLRDTQAFF. DNA of the CDR3: TGTGCCAGCAGCTTCGGGAGGGATATACACTCCCTTCGGGACACTCAAGCTTTCTTT. The chain links TRBV7-9 to TRBJ1-1; a weak D match, TRBD1 (6 bases). CDR3 size: 19 residues. Germline values: CDR1 SEHNR, CDR2 FQNEAQ (reference sequence).

CDR3 nucleotide sequence: TGTGCCAGCAGGCTGCCCGTTGCGAACACTGAAGCTTTCTTT. It yields the protein CASRLPVANTEAFF. The rearrangement uses TRBV5-5 and TRBJ1-1; unclear D gene. Looked up from germline, CDR1 is SGHKS and CDR2 is YYEKEE (reference sequence). CDR3 size: 14 residues. Deletions cut 5 bases from V and 1 base from J, with 12 bases between.

This clonotype was seen many times. V is TRBV6-4 and J is TRBJ2-1; 9 nucleotides agree with TRBD1. Trimming cost V 2 bases and J 7 bases; bases outside gene matches: 21. CDR1 MRHNA and CDR2 SNTAGT come from the germline V gene. CDR3 length: 20 amino acids. CDR3: CASSDPSSPVWTGVWNEQFF. The CDR3 nucleotides are TGTGCCAGCAGTGACCCCTCTTCCCCTGTTTGGACAGGGGTGTGGAATGAGCAGTTCTTC.

This clonotype was detected only a few times. The gene calls are TRBV9 and TRBJ2-7; D is ambiguous. CDR3 length equals 12 residues. Trimming stripped 4 bases from V and 5 bases from J, with 10 bases between. Germline loops: CDR1 SGDLS, CDR2 YYNGEE. CDR3 loop: CASSSAPHEQYF. Written as DNA, the CDR3 is TGTGCCAGCAGCTCAGCCCCCCACGAGCAGTACTTC.

A few counts support this clonotype. This rearrangement joins TRBV4-3 to TRBJ2-5, with a tentative D call TRBD2 (6 bases). Germline V gene sequence: CDR1 LGHNA, CDR2 YSLEER. V lost 4 bases and J lost 1, with 16 bases in between. This CDR3 has 16 residues. DNA of the CDR3: TGCGCCAGCAGCCCCGGACCGGGAGAGAGCCAAGAGACCCAGTACTTC. This codes for CASSPGPGESQETQYF.

The chain recombines TRBV29-1 with TRBJ1-2, with 7 bases fitting TRBD1. Germline CDR1 reads SQVTM; CDR2 reads ANQGSEA. The CDR3 runs to 10 residues. V was pared by 7 bases and J by 8 bases, with 4 bases of the junction left unmatched. CDR3 protein: CSDSGGGYTF. CDR3 sequence (DNA): TGCAGCGATTCAGGGGGAGGCTACACCTTC.

This clonotype has a handful of counts. This chain links TRBV5-1 with TRBJ2-5; no reliable D call. V gave up 5 bases and J gave up 0 bases, with 14 bases separating them. The CDR3 is 15 amino acids. The germline V gene has CDR1 SGHRS and CDR2 YFSETQ. CDR3 amino acids: CASRLGQMYQETQYF. For the CDR3, the DNA is TGCGCCAGCAGGCTTGGCCAAATGTACCAAGAGACCCAGTACTTC.

The J gene is TRBJ1-1, the V gene TRBV7-3; 9 nucleotides line up with TRBD1. V lost 4 bases and J lost 11; bases outside the gene matches: 20. Germline values: CDR1 SGHTA, CDR2 FQGTGA. The CDR3 has 17 amino acids. CDR3 DNA sequence: TGTGCCAGCAGCTCCTCCACCCCGGGACAGGGTGAGATTGCGGCTTTCTTT. Protein product: CASSSSTPGQGEIAAFF. The full variable domain, its missing parts supplied by reference TRBV7-3 and TRBJ1-1, is GAGVSQTPSNKVTEKGKYVELRCDPISGHTALYWYRQSLGQGPEFLIYFQGTGAADDSGLPNDRFFAVRPEGSVSTLKIQRTERGDSAVYLCASSSSTPGQGEIAAFFGQGTRLTVV.